This TCR beta chain derives from a study of blood T cell repertoires in COVID-19. About the study: Samples came from the United States, Italy and Spain, spanning acute and convalescent COVID-19. Sample material is recorded as cDNA or gDNA derived from T cells, B-cell-depleted T cells, or PBMCs.

In the original workflow: Estimates of nucleated cell counts were drawn from the amplification of reference gene primers. Sequenced by immunoSEQ multiplex PCR; TCRdb stores in-frame clones only, minus some. V and J calls plus clone size are reproduced from that table; the DNA served to infer D and trimming. The sample consists of over 150,000 clones, about 90% of them appearing once. J lost 4 bases, V lost 8 bases, and 5 bases had no gene match. The CDR3 loop spans 14 amino acids. CDR1 SQVTM and CDR2 ANQGSEA come from the germline V gene. The gene calls are TRBV29-1 and TRBJ2-1, with 13 bases matching TRBD2. The source of this sequence is a man aged 50 to 60 with acute or convalescent COVID-19. Sequencing was performed on peripheral blood. CDR3 DNA: TGCAGCTGCCGGGGACTAGCGGGGTACAATGAGCAGTTCTTC. Amino acids: CSCRGLAGYNEQFF.